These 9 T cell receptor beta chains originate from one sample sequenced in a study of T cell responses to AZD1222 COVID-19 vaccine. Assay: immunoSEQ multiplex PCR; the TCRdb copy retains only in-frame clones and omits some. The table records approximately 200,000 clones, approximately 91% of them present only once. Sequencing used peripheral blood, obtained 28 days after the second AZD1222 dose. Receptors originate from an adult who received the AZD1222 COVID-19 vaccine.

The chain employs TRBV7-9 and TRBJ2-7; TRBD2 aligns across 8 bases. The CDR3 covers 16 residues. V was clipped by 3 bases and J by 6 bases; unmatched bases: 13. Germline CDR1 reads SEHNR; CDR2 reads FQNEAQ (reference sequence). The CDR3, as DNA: TGTGCCAGCAGCTTCCCCTTAGCGGGAAGGGGTCCCGAGCAGTACTTC. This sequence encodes CASSFPLAGRGPEQYF.

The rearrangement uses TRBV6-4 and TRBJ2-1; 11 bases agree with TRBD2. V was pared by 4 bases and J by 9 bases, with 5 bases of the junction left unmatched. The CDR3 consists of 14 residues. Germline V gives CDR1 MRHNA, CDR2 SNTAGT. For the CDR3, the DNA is TGTGCCAGCAGTGTGACTAGCGGGAACATTGAGCAGTTCTTC. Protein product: CASSVTSGNIEQFF.

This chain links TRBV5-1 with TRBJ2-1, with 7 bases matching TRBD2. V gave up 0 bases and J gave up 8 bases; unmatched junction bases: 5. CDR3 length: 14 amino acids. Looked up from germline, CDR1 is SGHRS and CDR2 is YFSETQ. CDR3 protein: CASSLAQGGDEQFF. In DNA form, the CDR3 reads TGCGCCAGCAGCTTGGCCCAGGGAGGGGATGAGCAGTTCTTC.

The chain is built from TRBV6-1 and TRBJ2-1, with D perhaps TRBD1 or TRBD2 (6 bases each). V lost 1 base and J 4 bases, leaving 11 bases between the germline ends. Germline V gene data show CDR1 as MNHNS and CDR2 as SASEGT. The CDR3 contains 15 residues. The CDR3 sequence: CASSEGQGGYNEQFF. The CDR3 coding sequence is TGTGCCAGCAGTGAAGGTCAAGGGGGGTACAATGAGCAGTTCTTC.

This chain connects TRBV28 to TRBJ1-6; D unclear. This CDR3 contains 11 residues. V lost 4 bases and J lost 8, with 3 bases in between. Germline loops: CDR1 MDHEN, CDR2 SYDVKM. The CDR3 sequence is CASSSDSPLHF. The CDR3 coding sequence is TGTGCCAGCAGTTCCGATTCACCCCTCCACTTT.

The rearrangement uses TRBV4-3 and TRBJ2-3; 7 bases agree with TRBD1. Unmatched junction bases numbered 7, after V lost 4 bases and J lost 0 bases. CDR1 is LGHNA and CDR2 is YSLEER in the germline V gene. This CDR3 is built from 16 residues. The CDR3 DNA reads TGCGCCAGCAGCCTCAACAGGGGCGGCAGCACAGATACGCAGTATTTT. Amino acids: CASSLNRGGSTDTQYF.

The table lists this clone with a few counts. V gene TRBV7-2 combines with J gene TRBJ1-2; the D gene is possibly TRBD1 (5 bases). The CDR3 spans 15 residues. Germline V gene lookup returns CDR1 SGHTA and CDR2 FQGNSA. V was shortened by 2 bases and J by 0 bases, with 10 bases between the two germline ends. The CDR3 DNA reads TGTGCCAGCAGCTTAAAATGGGGACCTAACTATGGCTACACCTTC. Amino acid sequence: CASSLKWGPNYGYTF.

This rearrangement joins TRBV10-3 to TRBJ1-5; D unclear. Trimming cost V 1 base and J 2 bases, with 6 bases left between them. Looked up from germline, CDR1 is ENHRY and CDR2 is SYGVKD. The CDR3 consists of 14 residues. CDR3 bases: TGTGCCATCAGTGAGTTGGCGGGCAATCAGCCCCAGCATTTT. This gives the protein CAISELAGNQPQHF.

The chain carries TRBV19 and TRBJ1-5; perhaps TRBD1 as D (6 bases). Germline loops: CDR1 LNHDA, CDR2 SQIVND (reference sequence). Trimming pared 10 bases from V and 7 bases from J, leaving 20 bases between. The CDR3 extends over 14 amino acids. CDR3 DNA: TGTGCCACCGAAGAGACAGGCAACAGGCAGCCCCAGCATTTT. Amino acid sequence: CATEETGNRQPQHF.